A selection of T cell receptor beta chains follows, all from one sample in a study of blood T cell repertoires in COVID-19. Some clones are missing from TCRdb's copy, which holds only in-frame ones; the method was immunoSEQ multiplex PCR. Of 150,000 to 200,000 clones in the sample, roughly 82% were seen once. Sequenced input: peripheral blood. The source of these receptors is a woman aged 25 to 39 with acute or convalescent COVID-19. The CDR3 runs from the conserved cysteine through the conserved F or W. Each record gives: CDR3 DNA, CDR3 protein, D gene, J gene, V gene, clone size. A D gene is named only where the DNA matches it firmly. Where a row states a size, it is once, few, many or the class of an expanded clone; other rows omit it.

cdr3_nt: TGTGCCAGCAGTTTATCAGGGGGCCAGGGCTACACCTTC
cdr3_aa: CASSLSGGQGYTF
d_call: TRBD1
j_call: TRBJ1-2
v_call: TRBV28
clone_size: NA

cdr3_nt: TGTGCCAGTAGTATAGTCCCATCGAACAGGCCCTACGAGCAGTACTTC
cdr3_aa: CASSIVPSNRPYEQYF
d_call: NA
j_call: TRBJ2-7
v_call: TRBV19
clone_size: NA

cdr3_nt: TGTGCCAGCAGCCCCCTGACAGGGGACTATGGCTACACCTTC
cdr3_aa: CASSPLTGDYGYTF
d_call: TRBD1
j_call: TRBJ1-2
v_call: TRBV7-8
clone_size: once

cdr3_nt: TGTGCCAGTAGCACCGACAGGGGTGGGAACGAGCAGTACTTC
cdr3_aa: CASSTDRGGNEQYF
d_call: TRBD1
j_call: TRBJ2-7
v_call: TRBV19
clone_size: NA

cdr3_nt: TGTGCCACCAGCAGAGATCGTACAGGGGGAGGTGGCTACACCTTC
cdr3_aa: CATSRDRTGGGGYTF
d_call: TRBD1
j_call: TRBJ1-2
v_call: TRBV15
clone_size: NA

cdr3_nt: TGCAGCGTTGACGCGCGGCAGGGGATAGGCTATGGCTACACCTTC
cdr3_aa: CSVDARQGIGYGYTF
d_call: NA
j_call: TRBJ1-2
v_call: TRBV29-1
clone_size: NA

cdr3_nt: TGTGCCATCAGTGAGTCGATTGGGGGCCCGGACACTGAAGCTTTCTTT
cdr3_aa: CAISESIGGPDTEAFF
d_call: NA
j_call: TRBJ1-1
v_call: TRBV10-3
clone_size: few

cdr3_nt: TGTGCCAGCAGCCTAGAACCGGGCAGGGGGCTTTCACCCCTCCACTTT
cdr3_aa: CASSLEPGRGLSPLHF
d_call: TRBD1
j_call: TRBJ1-6
v_call: TRBV7-8
clone_size: NA

cdr3_nt: TGTGCCAGCGACCTAGCGGGGGGATCAAGAGGTTCCACAGATACGCAGTATTTT
cdr3_aa: CASDLAGGSRGSTDTQYF
d_call: TRBD2
j_call: TRBJ2-3
v_call: TRBV2
clone_size: NA

cdr3_nt: TGCGCCAGCAGCGAGGTCACCGGGGGGCTAAACCGAGAGACCCAGTACTTC
cdr3_aa: CASSEVTGGLNRETQYF
d_call: NA
j_call: TRBJ2-5
v_call: TRBV4-1
clone_size: NA

cdr3_nt: TGTGCCAGCAGTATACAGGGGGCCGCTAACTATGGCTACACCTTC
cdr3_aa: CASSIQGAANYGYTF
d_call: TRBD1
j_call: TRBJ1-2
v_call: TRBV28
clone_size: NA

cdr3_nt: TGTGCCAGCAGTTTATTACCGCAAACTGGTGGCTACACCTTC
cdr3_aa: CASSLLPQTGGYTF
d_call: NA
j_call: TRBJ1-2
v_call: TRBV27
clone_size: NA

cdr3_nt: TGCGCCAGCAGCCCGACTCCTAGCGGGGTTACAGATACGCAGTATTTT
cdr3_aa: CASSPTPSGVTDTQYF
d_call: TRBD2
j_call: TRBJ2-3
v_call: TRBV5-1
clone_size: NA

cdr3_nt: TGTGCCAGCAGCCTAGGCGAGGGGAACACTGAAGCTTTCTTT
cdr3_aa: CASSLGEGNTEAFF
d_call: NA
j_call: TRBJ1-1
v_call: TRBV9
clone_size: NA

cdr3_nt: TGCGCCAGCAGCGCCACCGGGACAGGGCCCTACGAGCAGTACTTC
cdr3_aa: CASSATGTGPYEQYF
d_call: TRBD1
j_call: TRBJ2-7
v_call: TRBV5-1
clone_size: NA

cdr3_nt: TGTGCCACCGACGAGGAACAGGGGGGGAGGCCCGGGGAGCTGTTTTTT
cdr3_aa: CATDEEQGGRPGELFF
d_call: NA
j_call: TRBJ2-2
v_call: TRBV28
clone_size: NA

cdr3_nt: TGTGCCACCGGACAGGACAATCAGCCCCAGCATTTT
cdr3_aa: CATGQDNQPQHF
d_call: TRBD1
j_call: TRBJ1-5
v_call: TRBV10-3
clone_size: NA

cdr3_nt: TGTGCCAGCAGCTTATTCCCTAGCGGGACTCACGAGCAGTACTTC
cdr3_aa: CASSLFPSGTHEQYF
d_call: TRBD2
j_call: TRBJ2-7
v_call: TRBV7-6
clone_size: NA

cdr3_nt: TGTGCCAGCAGTTTTGCCGGGACAGGGAATCAGCCCCAGCATTTT
cdr3_aa: CASSFAGTGNQPQHF
d_call: TRBD1
j_call: TRBJ1-5
v_call: TRBV27
clone_size: NA

cdr3_nt: TGTGCCAGCAGGAGTCCGGGCAATCAGCCCCAGCATTTT
cdr3_aa: CASRSPGNQPQHF
d_call: NA
j_call: TRBJ1-5
v_call: TRBV2
clone_size: NA

cdr3_nt: TGCGCCAGCAGTGATAGCCACCATGGACTAGCGGGATCCTACGAGCAGTACTTC
cdr3_aa: CASSDSHHGLAGSYEQYF
d_call: TRBD2
j_call: TRBJ2-7
v_call: TRBV10-1
clone_size: NA

cdr3_nt: TGTGCCAGCAGCCTATGGACGTCGGGGGACTATGGCTACACCTTC
cdr3_aa: CASSLWTSGDYGYTF
d_call: NA
j_call: TRBJ1-2
v_call: TRBV14
clone_size: NA

cdr3_nt: TGTGCCAGCAGTGCACGACAGGAGACCGGGGAGCTGTTTTTT
cdr3_aa: CASSARQETGELFF
d_call: NA
j_call: TRBJ2-2
v_call: TRBV6-2/TRBV6-3
clone_size: few

cdr3_nt: TGTGCCTGGGCCCTTTCCTATGGCTACACCTTC
cdr3_aa: CAWALSYGYTF
d_call: NA
j_call: TRBJ1-2
v_call: TRBV30
clone_size: NA

cdr3_nt: TGTGCCACCAGCAGAGAACGGGGCAATCAGCCCCAGCATTTT
cdr3_aa: CATSRERGNQPQHF
d_call: NA
j_call: TRBJ1-5
v_call: TRBV15
clone_size: NA

cdr3_nt: TGTGCCCGTGGGACAGCCATGGGGACCCAGTACTTC
cdr3_aa: CARGTAMGTQYF
d_call: TRBD1
j_call: TRBJ2-5
v_call: TRBV30
clone_size: NA

cdr3_nt: TGCAGCGTTCCGGTAGACTATGGCTACACCTTC
cdr3_aa: CSVPVDYGYTF
d_call: NA
j_call: TRBJ1-2
v_call: TRBV29-1
clone_size: once

cdr3_nt: TGTGCCACCAGTGAGTCCGGGAGTAACTATGGCTACACCTTC
cdr3_aa: CATSESGSNYGYTF
d_call: NA
j_call: TRBJ1-2
v_call: TRBV24-1
clone_size: NA

cdr3_nt: TGTGCCAGCGCCCCAGGGGCCTATAATTCACCCCTCCACTTT
cdr3_aa: CASAPGAYNSPLHF
d_call: NA
j_call: TRBJ1-6
v_call: TRBV7-6
clone_size: NA

cdr3_nt: TGTGCCAGCAGCACTAGCGGGTGGGATGAGCAGTTCTTC
cdr3_aa: CASSTSGWDEQFF
d_call: TRBD2
j_call: TRBJ2-1
v_call: TRBV11-3
clone_size: NA

cdr3_nt: TGTGCCAGTAGTGCGTCACGCGGGGGCCTCAACATTCAGTACTTC
cdr3_aa: CASSASRGGLNIQYF
d_call: NA
j_call: TRBJ2-4
v_call: TRBV19
clone_size: NA